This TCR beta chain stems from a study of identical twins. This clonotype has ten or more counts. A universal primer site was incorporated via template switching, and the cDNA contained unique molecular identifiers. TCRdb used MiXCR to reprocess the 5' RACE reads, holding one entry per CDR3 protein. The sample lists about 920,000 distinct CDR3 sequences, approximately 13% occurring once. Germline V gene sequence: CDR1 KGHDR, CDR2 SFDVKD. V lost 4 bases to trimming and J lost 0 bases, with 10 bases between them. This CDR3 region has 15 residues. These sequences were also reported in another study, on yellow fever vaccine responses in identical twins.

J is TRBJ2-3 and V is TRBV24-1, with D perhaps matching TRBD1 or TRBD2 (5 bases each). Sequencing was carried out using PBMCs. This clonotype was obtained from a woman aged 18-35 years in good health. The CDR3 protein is CATSEGDLSTDTQYF. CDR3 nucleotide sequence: TGTGCCACCAGTGAAGGGGACCTAAGCACAGATACGCAGTATTTT.